The source of this TCR beta chain is a study of early T cells in non-severe SARS-CoV-2 infection. TCRdb ran MiXCR on the 5' RACE reads and lists one entry per CDR3 protein. The sample comprises under 60,000 distinct CDR3 sequences, less than 15% of which are singletons, and 10% to 13% rests with the top ten. The table lists this clonotype with many counts. This CDR3 is 13 amino acids long. CDR1 and CDR2 from the germline V gene are SNHLY and FYNNEI. The V gene end was trimmed by 7 bases and the J gene end by 3 bases; junction bases not matched to a gene: 5. The chain recombines TRBV2 with TRBJ1-1, with 7 bases aligning to TRBD1. The sample comprised whole blood. The clonotype originates from an adult who was a healthcare worker with PCR-confirmed SARS-CoV-2 infection or an uninfected control (not recorded which). DNA for the CDR3: TGTGCCAGCAAGGGACAGCAGGACACTGAAGCTTTCTTT. This codes for CASKGQQDTEAFF.